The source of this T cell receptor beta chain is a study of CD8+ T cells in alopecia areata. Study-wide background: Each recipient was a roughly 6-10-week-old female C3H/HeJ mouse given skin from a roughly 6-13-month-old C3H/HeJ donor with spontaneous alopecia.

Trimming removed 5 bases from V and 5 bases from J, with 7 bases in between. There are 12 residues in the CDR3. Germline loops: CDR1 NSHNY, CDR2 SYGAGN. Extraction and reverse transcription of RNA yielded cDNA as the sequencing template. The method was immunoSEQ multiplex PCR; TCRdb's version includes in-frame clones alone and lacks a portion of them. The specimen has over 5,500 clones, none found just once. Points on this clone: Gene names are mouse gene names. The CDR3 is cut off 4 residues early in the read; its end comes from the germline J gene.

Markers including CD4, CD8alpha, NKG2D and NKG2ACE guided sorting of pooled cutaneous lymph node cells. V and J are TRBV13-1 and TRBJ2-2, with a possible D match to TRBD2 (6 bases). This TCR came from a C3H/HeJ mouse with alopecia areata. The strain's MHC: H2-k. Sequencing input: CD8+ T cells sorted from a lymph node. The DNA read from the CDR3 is TGTGCCAGCAGGGGGGGAACCGGG. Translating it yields CASRGGTG. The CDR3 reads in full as CASRGGTGQLYF.